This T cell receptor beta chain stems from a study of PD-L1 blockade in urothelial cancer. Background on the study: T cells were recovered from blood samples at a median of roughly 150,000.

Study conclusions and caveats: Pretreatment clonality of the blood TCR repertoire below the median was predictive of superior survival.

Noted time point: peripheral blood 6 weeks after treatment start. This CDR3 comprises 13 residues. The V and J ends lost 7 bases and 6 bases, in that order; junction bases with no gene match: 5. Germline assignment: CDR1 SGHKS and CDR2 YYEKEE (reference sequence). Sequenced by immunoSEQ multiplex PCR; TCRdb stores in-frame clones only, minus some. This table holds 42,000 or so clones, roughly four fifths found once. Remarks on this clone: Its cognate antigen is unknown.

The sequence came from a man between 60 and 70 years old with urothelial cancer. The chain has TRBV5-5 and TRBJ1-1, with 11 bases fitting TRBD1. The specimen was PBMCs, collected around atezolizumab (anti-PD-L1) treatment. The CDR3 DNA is TGTGCCAGCGAACGGGACAGGGGGTCTGAAGCTTTCTTT. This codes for CASERDRGSEAFF.